The 26 T cell receptor beta chains presented below share a single source sample, sequenced in a study of blood T cell repertoires in COVID-19. The assay was immunoSEQ multiplex PCR, and TCRdb's table has in-frame clones only and misses some. The table lists more than 250,000 clones, 70% to 90% of them singletons, with approximately 5% in the top ten. Sample: PBMCs or T cells enriched from blood (not recorded which). The receptors shown here come from a woman in her 30s who had recovered from COVID-19.

The chain joins TRBV29-1 to TRBJ2-5; possible D gene TRBD2, 6 bases. CDR3 length: 13 amino acids. Trimming removed 4 bases from V and 5 bases from J, with 14 bases in between. CDR1 is SQVTM and CDR2 is ANQGSEA in the germline V gene. CDR3 nucleotides: TGCAGCGTTGCTTTCGGGGGTGGGGAGACCCAGTACTTC. Protein sequence: CSVAFGGGETQYF.

This clone was recorded only once. The rearrangement links TRBV6-5 to TRBJ2-7, with a possible D match to TRBD1 (5 bases). The germline CDR1 and CDR2 sequences are MNHEY and SVGAGI. Trimming removed 5 bases at V and 2 bases at J, with 13 bases between. The CDR3 extends over 14 amino acids. CDR3: CASSQGRNTYEQYF. CDR3 sequence (DNA): TGTGCCAGCAGTCAGGGAAGGAACACCTACGAGCAGTACTTC.

The J gene is TRBJ2-1, the V gene TRBV7-3; D call uncertain. Germline V CDR1 and CDR2: SGHTA, FQGTGA. Trimming took 2 bases from V and 9 from J, leaving 11 bases between them. The CDR3 has 13 amino acids. The CDR3 DNA reads as TGTGCCAGCAGCTTAGGGTCACCGGGTGAGCAGTTCTTC. Its protein product is CASSLGSPGEQFF.

CDR3 sequence (DNA): TGTGCCAGCAGCCTGAACAGGGGATACGAGCAGTACTTC. This sequence encodes CASSLNRGYEQYF. The chain couples TRBV12-3 or TRBV12-4 to TRBJ2-7; 7 nucleotides line up with TRBD1. This CDR3 is 13 amino acids long. V dropped 6 bases and J dropped 4; count of bases not matched to a gene: 6.

CDR3 in amino acids: CASSQGFGQPQHF. The CDR3 coding sequence is TGTGCCAGCAGCCAGGGGTTTGGTCAGCCCCAGCATTTT. The gene calls are TRBV2 and TRBJ1-5; perhaps TRBD1 as D (6 bases). Trimming removed 6 bases from V and 6 bases from J, with 12 bases in between. Germline V gene lookup returns CDR1 SNHLY and CDR2 FYNNEI. The CDR3 covers 13 residues.

The chain is built from TRBV11-2 and TRBJ1-1; 9 positions match TRBD1. Germline lookup yields CDR1 SGHAT and CDR2 FQNNGV. The CDR3 is 13 residues long. V was clipped by 0 bases and J by 10 bases; unmatched bases: 3. CDR3 nucleotides: TGTGCCAGCAGCTTAGATAGGGACAGGGTAGCTTTCTTT. Translating gives CASSLDRDRVAFF.

The genes are TRBV28 and TRBJ1-1; D possibly corresponds to TRBD1 (5 bases). The V gene lost 2 bases and the J gene lost 5 bases, with 12 bases spanning the gap. Germline V gene sequence: CDR1 MDHEN, CDR2 SYDVKM. This CDR3 is built from 14 residues. The CDR3 region is CASSLIGVGTEAFF. The CDR3 bases are TGTGCCAGCAGTTTAATAGGGGTTGGTACTGAAGCTTTCTTT. The full variable domain, in which reference TRBV28 and TRBJ1-1 provide the parts outside the CDR3, is DVKVTQSSRYLVKRTGEKVFLECVQDMDHENMFWYRQDPGLGLRLIYFSYDVKMKEKGDIPEGYSVSREKKERFSLILESASTNQTSMYLCASSLIGVGTEAFFGQGTRLTVV.

The J gene is TRBJ2-1, the V gene TRBV9, with D maybe TRBD1 (5 bases). This CDR3 spans 15 amino acids. The V and J ends lost 2 bases and 4 bases respectively, with 13 bases between them. Per the germline V gene, CDR1 is SGDLS and CDR2 is YYNGEE. As DNA, the CDR3 is TGTGCCAGCAGCGTGGGCTGGACACCTTACAATGAGCAGTTCTTC. It specifies CASSVGWTPYNEQFF.

J is TRBJ1-6 and V is TRBV7-3; D might be TRBD1 (6 bases). The germline V gene encodes CDR1 SGHTA and CDR2 FQGTGA. V lost 5 bases and J lost 10, with 15 bases in between. The CDR3 consists of 14 residues. CDR3 coding DNA: TGTGCCAGCAGCGACCGGGGGGGCAGGTCACCCCTCCACTTT. Translation: CASSDRGGRSPLHF. Full variable domain (outside the CDR3, taken from reference TRBV7-3 and TRBJ1-6): GAGVSQTPSNKVTEKGKYVELRCDPISGHTALYWYRQSLGQGPEFLIYFQGTGAADDSGLPNDRFFAVRPEGSVSTLKIQRTERGDSAVYLCASSDRGGRSPLHFGNGTRLTVT.

This chain uses TRBV5-1 with TRBJ1-6; the match to TRBD1 covers 9 bases. Germline CDR1 reads SGHRS; CDR2 reads YFSETQ. The CDR3 runs 16 residues. The V and J ends lost 4 bases and 9 bases, in that order; junction bases with no gene match: 11. CDR3: CASSLTGQGPISPLHF. The CDR3 DNA reads as TGCGCCAGCAGCCTAACCGGACAGGGGCCCATTTCACCCCTCCACTTT.

The chain couples TRBV6-5 to TRBJ2-7, with 10 bases lining up with TRBD1. V dropped 7 bases and J dropped 5; count of bases not matched to a gene: 2. This CDR3 is 12 amino acids long. CDR1 MNHEY and CDR2 SVGAGI come from the germline V gene. Here the CDR3 reads CASTDRGNEQYF. The CDR3 nucleotides read TGTGCCAGCACGGACAGGGGGAACGAGCAGTACTTC.

The rearrangement uses TRBV3-1 (or the pseudogene TRBV3-2) and TRBJ2-3; D unclear. The germline V gene encodes CDR1 LGHDT and CDR2 YNNKEL (reference sequence). The CDR3 extends over 15 amino acids. Trimming pared 0 bases from V and 6 bases from J, leaving 13 bases between. The CDR3 spells CASSQEPIPRDTQYF. In DNA form, the CDR3 reads TGTGCCAGCAGCCAAGAACCTATACCGAGGGATACGCAGTATTTT.

This chain uses TRBV4-2 with TRBJ2-2, with a tentative D call TRBD2 (6 bases). V dropped 7 bases and J dropped 2 bases, with 17 bases sitting between them. The length of the CDR3 is 16 residues. Germline values: CDR1 LGHNA, CDR2 YNFKEQ. The CDR3 nucleotides read TGTGCCAGCACCCTGTGGGGTAGCGGAAACACCGGGGAGCTGTTTTTT. Its translation: CASTLWGSGNTGELFF.

This sequence joins TRBV9 and TRBJ1-4; 8 bases agree with TRBD1. This CDR3 region has 13 residues. Germline trimming cut 4 bases from V and 7 bases from J; bases unmatched to any gene: 3. Germline assignment: CDR1 SGDLS and CDR2 YYNGEE. The DNA for the CDR3 is TGTGCCAGCAGCCCCCAGGGGGCTGAAAAACTGTTTTTT. As protein: CASSPQGAEKLFF. The full variable domain, with the rest looked up from reference TRBV9 and TRBJ1-4, is DSGVTQTPKHLITATGQRVTLRCSPRSGDLSVYWYQQSLDQGLQFLIQYYNGEERAKGNILERFSAQQFPDLHSELNLSSLELGDSALYFCASSPQGAEKLFFGSGTQLSVL.

J is TRBJ1-6 and V is TRBV9; 9 nucleotides match TRBD1. Germline CDR1 reads SGDLS; CDR2 reads YYNGEE. After removal of 0 bases from V and 6 bases from J, the junction contained 10 bases not matched to a gene. The CDR3 runs to 18 residues. The CDR3 is CASSVGQGESSLNSPLHF. Here the CDR3 DNA reads TGTGCCAGCAGCGTAGGACAGGGGGAGAGCTCCCTTAATTCACCCCTCCACTTT.

J is TRBJ2-3 and V is TRBV12-3 or TRBV12-4; tentatively, D is TRBD2 (6 bases). The CDR3 loop spans 12 amino acids. V was clipped by 5 bases and J by 10 bases, with 13 bases between them. CDR3 DNA sequence: TGTGCCAGCAGTCCAGACCGGAGGGCGCAGTATTTT. It translates to CASSPDRRAQYF.

The chain carries TRBV7-3 and TRBJ2-1; TRBD2 might be the D (7 bases). This CDR3 comprises 15 residues. V was pared by 5 bases and J by 2 bases, with 13 bases between. The germline CDR1 and CDR2 sequences are SGHTA and FQGTGA. CDR3 in amino acids: CASSKGGNPYNEQFF. Written as DNA, the CDR3 is TGTGCCAGCAGCAAGGGGGGGAACCCCTACAATGAGCAGTTCTTC.

V is TRBV30 and J is TRBJ1-3, with TRBD1 matching 7 bases. This CDR3 contains 15 residues. In germline, CDR1 is GTSNPN, CDR2 SVGIG (reference sequence). V was pared by 7 bases and J by 0 bases, with 9 bases of the junction left unmatched. The CDR3 sequence: CALTEDRHSGNTIYF. In nucleotides, the CDR3 is TGTGCCTTAACCGAGGACAGGCACTCTGGAAACACCATATATTTT.

This chain uses TRBV5-4 with TRBJ1-4; perhaps TRBD1 as D (6 bases). V lost 4 bases and J lost 0, with 13 bases in between. CDR1 and CDR2 (germline): SGHNT, YYREEE (reference sequence). The CDR3 covers 16 residues. The CDR3 nucleotides are TGTGCCAGCAGCGGGGGACACCCTGCAACTAATGAAAAACTGTTTTTT. Translated: CASSGGHPATNEKLFF.

This chain links TRBV20-1 with TRBJ2-2; D is ambiguous. V lost 3 bases, J lost 6 bases, and 11 bases lay in between. The CDR3 runs to 13 residues. CDR1 is DFQATT, CDR2 SNEGSKA, per germline (reference sequence). CDR3 loop: CSASSTTPGELFF. The DNA for the CDR3 is TGCAGTGCTAGTTCCACAACCCCCGGGGAGCTGTTTTTT.

V gene TRBV18 combines with J gene TRBJ1-6; TRBD1 is a possible D gene (5 bases). CDR1 and CDR2 (germline): KGHSH, LQKENI. The CDR3 is 16 residues long. V lost 0 bases and J lost 8, with 14 bases in between. The CDR3 bases are TGTGCCAGCTCACCACCGGGTCGGGGGGAGGATTCACCCCTCCACTTT. Translated: CASSPPGRGEDSPLHF.

The rearrangement uses TRBV5-1 and TRBJ2-5, with a tentative D call TRBD2 (6 bases). This CDR3 has 15 residues. Germline loops: CDR1 SGHRS, CDR2 YFSETQ. Trimming pared 0 bases from V and 5 bases from J, leaving 14 bases between. This CDR3 is CASSLAGDGYETQYF. Here the CDR3 DNA reads TGCGCCAGCAGCTTGGCGGGAGACGGGTATGAGACCCAGTACTTC.

The sample holds one count of this clone. The chain employs TRBV19 and TRBJ1-2; tentative D call: TRBD1 (5 bases). Germline CDR1 LNHDA, CDR2 SQIVND (reference sequence). V was cut by 4 bases and J by 6 bases, with 18 bases left in between. The CDR3 consists of 15 residues. DNA of the CDR3: TGTGCCAGTAGTACCCCGGGGGTGCGGAGAGATGGCTACACCTTC. This sequence encodes CASSTPGVRRDGYTF.

The chain uses TRBV6-2 or TRBV6-3 and TRBJ2-7; 9 bases fit TRBD1. The CDR3 covers 13 residues. V was clipped by 2 bases and J by 6 bases; unmatched bases: 2. Germline V lookup: CDR1 MNHEY, CDR2 SVGEGT. For the CDR3, the DNA is TGTGCCAGCAGTTACCGGACAGGGGTCGAGCAGTACTTC. The encoded protein is CASSYRTGVEQYF.

The chain joins TRBV5-5 to TRBJ2-7; 7 bases agree with TRBD1. Germline V gene lookup returns CDR1 SGHKS and CDR2 YYEKEE (reference sequence). The CDR3 has 16 residues. V was pared by 4 bases and J by 5 bases, with 15 bases of the junction left unmatched. CDR3 sequence (DNA): TGTGCCAGCAGCCCGAGAGTGAGGGGGCCCGGGAACGAGCAGTACTTC. Its protein is CASSPRVRGPGNEQYF.

The CDR3 reads CASRGEANYGYTF. DNA for the CDR3: TGTGCCAGCCGGGGGGAGGCTAACTATGGCTACACCTTC. The chain couples TRBV12-3 or TRBV12-4 to TRBJ1-2; the D gene is possibly TRBD1 (5 bases). The CDR3 totals 13 residues. V lost 8 bases, J lost 0 bases, and 10 bases lay in between.